This T cell receptor beta chain comes out of a study of control samples from healthy donors and cancer patients. The V segment lost 5 bases and the J segment 5 bases; nucleotides outside the gene matches: 4. Germline CDR1 SGHVS, CDR2 FQNEAQ. The CDR3 is made up of 13 amino acids. Profiled with immunoSEQ multiplex PCR; TCRdb holds only in-frame clones, not every one. The sample yields 90,000 to 150,000 clones, around nine tenths seen once. This chain joins TRBV7-8 and TRBJ2-3; 7 bases are shared with TRBD1. Sequences were obtained from blood. This sequence originates from a man aged 25-45 years in good health. CDR3 in DNA: TGTGCCAGCAGCCGTGGGACAGAAGATACGCAGTATTTT. Protein: CASSRGTEDTQYF.